This is a list of T cell receptor beta chains from one sample in a study of blood T cells in healthy people across ages. TCRdb passed the 5' RACE reads through MiXCR, listing each CDR3 protein once. The sample lists hundreds of thousands of distinct CDR3 sequences; 55% to 75% were seen once. Sequencing used blood. These receptors were collected from a man aged 25 to 45 in good health. The CDR3 runs from the conserved cysteine through the conserved F or W. Fields, in order: CDR3 DNA, CDR3 protein, J gene, V gene, D gene, clone size. D genes are given only for firm matches. Where a row states a size, it is once, few, many or the class of an expanded clone; other rows omit it.

TGCGCCAGCAGCCGTACCACCGGACCGACAGACGACCATGGAAACACCATATATTTT,CASSRTTGPTDDHGNTIYF,TRBJ1-3,TRBV5-1,-,few
TGTGCCAGCAGCAAATCAACTAGCGGGGGACCAATAGAGACCCAGTACTTC,CASSKSTSGGPIETQYF,TRBJ2-5,TRBV21-1,-,few
TGCAGTGCTACCCGCCGGAGTAGCTCCTACGAGCAGTACTTC,CSATRRSSSYEQYF,TRBJ2-7,TRBV20-1,-,-
TGTGCCAGCAGCTTGGAGGACAGGGTAGTCTCCTACAATGAGCAGTTCTTC,CASSLEDRVVSYNEQFF,TRBJ2-1,TRBV11-1,TRBD1,-
TGTGCCAGCAGCCAAGCCATGTCAAGCTATGGCTACACCTTC,CASSQAMSSYGYTF,TRBJ1-2,TRBV4-2,-,-
TGCAGTGCCGGACCGGGCAAACAAGAGACCCAGTACTTC,CSAGPGKQETQYF,TRBJ2-5,TRBV20-1,-,-
TGTGCCAGTCGTATACCCACCGGGGAGCTGTTTTTT,CASRIPTGELFF,TRBJ2-2,TRBV27,-,-
TGTGCCAGCAGCTCCAGTAGCGGGAGGGCCTTAGATACGCAGTATTTT,CASSSSSGRALDTQYF,TRBJ2-3,TRBV7-2,TRBD2,-
TGTGCCATCACCAAGTCGGTTGGAGTGGGGGTCGGGGAGACCCAGTACTTC,CAITKSVGVGVGETQYF,TRBJ2-5,TRBV28,-,-
TGCAGTGTCCTCGGACCCCCTAACGATGAGCAGTTCTTC,CSVLGPPNDEQFF,TRBJ2-1,TRBV20-1,-,few
TGTGCCAGCACCGATCCGGGATGGGAAAAACTGTTTTTT,CASTDPGWEKLFF,TRBJ1-4,TRBV6-2/TRBV6-3,-,many
TGCAGTGCTAGACCACTAGCGGGGGGATACTACGAGCAGTACTTC,CSARPLAGGYYEQYF,TRBJ2-7,TRBV20-1,TRBD2,-
TGTGCCAGCAGGGACCCTCGAGAGACCCAGTACTTC,CASRDPRETQYF,TRBJ2-5,TRBV28,-,-
TGTGCCAGCAGTTCTAGCAGGAACACAGATACGCAGTATTTT,CASSSSRNTDTQYF,TRBJ2-3,TRBV12-3/TRBV12-4,-,-
TGTGCCACCAGCAGAGACAGGGACAGCTCCTACAATGAGCAGTTCTTC,CATSRDRDSSYNEQFF,TRBJ2-1,TRBV15,TRBD1,-
TGCGCCAGCAGCTTGGGACAGTGGGGAAAGGAGCAGTTCTTC,CASSLGQWGKEQFF,TRBJ2-1,TRBV5-1,-,-
TGTGCCATCAGTGAGTCGGGGTATGGAGATACGCAGTATTTT,CAISESGYGDTQYF,TRBJ2-3,TRBV10-3,-,-
TGCAGTGCTCCCAATCGACAGGGAGAAGCCTACGAGCAGTACTTC,CSAPNRQGEAYEQYF,TRBJ2-7,TRBV20-1,TRBD1,-
TGTGCCAGCAGCTTAGTGACTACAGATACGCAGTATTTT,CASSLVTTDTQYF,TRBJ2-3,TRBV7-2,-,-
TGTGCCACCAGCAGTAATGCTGCAGCTTTCTTT,CATSSNAAAFF,TRBJ1-1,TRBV15,-,few
TGCAGTGCTAGAGGCGGGACTAGCATCGAGACCCAGTACTTC,CSARGGTSIETQYF,TRBJ2-5,TRBV20-1,TRBD2,few
TGCGCCAGCAGGAGGGACAGTGGTCCCTACGAGCAGTACTTC,CASRRDSGPYEQYF,TRBJ2-7,TRBV5-1,TRBD1,-
TGCAGCGTTGGATGGGCGGGAGTGAATGGCTACACCTTC,CSVGWAGVNGYTF,TRBJ1-2,TRBV29-1,-,-
TGTGCCAGCAGCCAAGATTGGACAGGGCAGAACTACGAGCAGTACTTC,CASSQDWTGQNYEQYF,TRBJ2-7,TRBV4-2,TRBD1,-
TGTGCCATCAGTGCAGGGGAGGTGTACAATGAGCAGTTCTTC,CAISAGEVYNEQFF,TRBJ2-1,TRBV10-3,-,-